One sample yielded the 25 T cell receptor beta chains listed below, sequenced in a study of T cell repertoires in aging, cancer and after chemotherapy. Rearranged V-D-J TRB sequences were amplified with a mixed TRB-A/B primer pool. TCRdb re-analysed the multiplex PCR reads in MiXCR, keeping a single row per CDR3 protein. The table includes approximately 2,100 distinct CDR3 sequences, about a quarter detected once. Peripheral blood genomic DNA, not sorted cells or RNA, was the template. Source material: blood. Receptors originate from a human donor with a solid tumor.

With regard to this clonotype: A junction boundary mismatches the germline segment, possibly from a read error. V usage is TRBV4-3 and J usage is TRBJ1-2; D not certain. The germline V gene encodes CDR1 LGHNA and CDR2 YSLEER. The CDR3 extends over 16 amino acids. The CDR3 region is CASSQPSHEGWNGYTF. CDR3 in DNA: TGTGCCAGCAGCCAACCCTCCCATGAGGGATGGAATGGCTACACCTTC.

This clonotype is termed medium-sized. The J gene is TRBJ1-4, the V gene TRBV6-5; D remains ambiguous. This CDR3 is built from 12 residues. Germline CDR1 is MNHEY and CDR2 is SVGAGI. V was cut by 7 bases and J by 4 bases, with 7 bases left in between. CDR3 coding DNA: TGTGCCAGCAAACGGATTAATGAAAAACTGTTTTTT. Protein: CASKRINEKLFF.

This clonotype counts as medium-sized. The gene calls are TRBV12-3 or TRBV12-4 and TRBJ2-3; D perhaps matches TRBD1 (6 bases). The CDR3 runs 14 residues. V lost 10 bases and J 1 base, leaving 15 bases between the germline ends. CDR3 loop: CATRMGAGTDTQYF. In DNA, the CDR3 is TGTGCCACAAGAATGGGGGCCGGCACAGATACGCAGTATTTT.

The chain recombines TRBV7-6 with TRBJ2-5; 13 positions match TRBD2. Trimming removed 4 bases from V and 0 bases from J; junction bases left unmatched: 5. Per germline, CDR1 SGHVS and CDR2 FNYEAQ. The CDR3 covers 17 residues. The CDR3 is CASSSPGLAGNQETQYF. The CDR3 nucleotides are TGTGCCAGCAGCTCTCCGGGACTAGCGGGGAACCAAGAGACCCAGTACTTC. Looking up the rest from reference TRBV7-6 and TRBJ2-5 gives the full variable domain: GAGVSQSPRYKVTKRGQDVALRCDPISGHVSLYWYRQALGQGPEFLTYFNYEAQQDKSGLPNDRFSAERPEGSISTLTIQRTEQRDSAMYRCASSSPGLAGNQETQYFGPGTRLLVL.

This clonotype is medium-sized. The chain uses TRBV6-2 or TRBV6-3 and TRBJ2-3; 10 nucleotides line up with TRBD2. The V and J ends lost 4 bases and 3 bases, in that order; junction bases with no gene match: 4. Germline V lookup: CDR1 MNHEY, CDR2 SVGEGT. The CDR3 consists of 15 residues. CDR3: CASSLLAGHTDTQYF. The CDR3 bases are TGTGCCAGCAGTTTACTAGCGGGGCATACAGATACGCAGTATTTT.

The chain has TRBV20-1 and TRBJ1-1, with no clear D. The germline CDR1 and CDR2 sequences are DFQATT and SNEGSKA (reference sequence). V was pared by 0 bases and J by 2 bases, with 7 bases between. This CDR3 has 13 amino acids. The CDR3 reads CSARDRLNTEAFF. The CDR3 coding sequence is TGCAGTGCTAGAGATCGGCTAAACACTGAAGCTTTCTTT.

This clonotype counts as medium-sized. The rearrangement links TRBV5-4 to TRBJ2-5; 8 bases agree with TRBD2. The V gene end was trimmed by 0 bases and the J gene end by 1 base; junction bases not matched to a gene: 2. This CDR3 region has 15 residues. Germline CDR1 is SGHNT and CDR2 is YYREEE (reference sequence). DNA for the CDR3: TGTGCCAGCAGCTTGGCCGGGACTAGCCAAGAGACCCAGTACTTC. Its translation is CASSLAGTSQETQYF.

This clonotype rates as medium-sized. The genes are TRBV5-5 and TRBJ2-1; tentatively, D is TRBD1 or TRBD2 (5 bases each). CDR1 is SGHKS, CDR2 YYEKEE, per germline (reference sequence). The CDR3 spans 15 residues. Trimming left V 1 base short and J 8 bases short, with 16 bases between. The CDR3 loop reads CASSLRTLEGDEQFF. The CDR3 bases are TGTGCCAGCAGCTTGCGGACTCTCGAAGGGGATGAGCAGTTCTTC. The full variable domain, rest sourced from reference TRBV5-5 and TRBJ2-1, is DAGVTQSPTHLIKTRGQQVTLRCSPISGHKSVSWYQQVLGQGPQFIFQYYEKEERGRGNFPDRFSARQFPNYSSELNVNALLLGDSALYLCASSLRTLEGDEQFFGPGTRLTVL.

This clonotype was seen a single time. A single base separates this from a much larger clone, so it may be a read error. V is TRBV6-2 or TRBV6-3 and J is TRBJ2-1; D might be TRBD1 (7 bases). Trimming left V 7 bases short and J 4 bases short, with 14 bases between. Germline V gene sequence: CDR1 MNHEY, CDR2 SVGEGT. The CDR3 contains 14 residues. The CDR3 coding sequence is TGTGCCAGCAAAGTCCAGGGGGGTTACAATGAGCAGTTCTTC. This gives the protein CASKVQGGYNEQFF.

The J gene is TRBJ1-2, the V gene TRBV7-9, with 7 bases identical to TRBD1. Germline CDR1 reads SEHNR; CDR2 reads FQNEAQ (reference sequence). V lost 5 bases to trimming and J lost 3 bases; unmatched junction nucleotides: 6. CDR3 size: 14 residues. CDR3: CASSGTEGYYGYTF. The DNA of the CDR3 is TGTGCCAGCAGCGGGACAGAGGGGTACTATGGCTACACCTTC.

The chain employs TRBV7-9 and TRBJ2-3; 9 nucleotides match TRBD2. V was clipped by 7 bases and J by 8 bases; unmatched bases: 13. Germline V CDR1 and CDR2: SEHNR, FQNEAQ (reference sequence). The CDR3 runs to 15 residues. The CDR3 nucleotides are TGTGCCAGCATCCCTCGCGGCGGGGGGGTGGGTACGCAGTATTTT. Translated: CASIPRGGGVGTQYF.

The chain employs TRBV19 and TRBJ2-3; perhaps TRBD2 as D (8 bases). Looked up from germline, CDR1 is LNHDA and CDR2 is SQIVND (reference sequence). The CDR3 has 20 residues. Trimming stripped 7 bases from V and 0 bases from J, with 29 bases between. For the CDR3, the DNA is TGTGCCAGTACCCCGGGGGGGGTCAGGGACAGCCATCGTAGCACAGATACGCAGTATTTT. Translation gives CASTPGGVRDSHRSTDTQYF.

The chain links TRBV20-1 to TRBJ2-7; no clear D gene. CDR1 and CDR2 (germline): DFQATT, SNEGSKA (reference sequence). This CDR3 is 11 amino acids long. The germline V and J ends were trimmed by 3 bases and 3 bases, with 6 bases remaining between them. CDR3 nucleotides: TGCAGTGCTAGTTGGGTCTACGAGCAGTACTTC. It is translated as CSASWVYEQYF.

The genes are TRBV4-2 and TRBJ2-5; 8 nucleotides line up with TRBD2. Trimming took 4 bases from V and 2 from J; bases not matched to a gene: 9. This CDR3 has 16 amino acids. Germline CDR1 is LGHNA and CDR2 is YNFKEQ. The CDR3 DNA is TGTGCCAGCAGCCGCACCACGGCTAGCGGGCAAGAGACCCAGTACTTC. Amino acid sequence: CASSRTTASGQETQYF.

The chain joins TRBV11-1 to TRBJ1-2; D unresolved. The CDR3 is 13 amino acids. Germline values: CDR1 SGHAT, CDR2 FQDESV (reference sequence). Trimming cost V 4 bases and J 0 bases, with 6 bases left between them. CDR3 in amino acids: CASSSRPNYGYTF. CDR3 coding DNA: TGTGCCAGCAGCTCAAGACCTAACTATGGCTACACCTTC.

This clonotype came up once. The chain employs TRBV24-1 and TRBJ2-1, with a possible D match to TRBD2 (6 bases). Germline V gene sequence: CDR1 KGHDR, CDR2 SFDVKD. V was trimmed by 6 bases and J by 7 bases, leaving 9 bases between them. The CDR3 runs 12 residues. The CDR3 DNA sequence: TGTGCCACCAGTCCCCGGGGGAATGAGCAGTTCTTC. Amino acid sequence: CATSPRGNEQFF.

This clonotype has just a few counts. V gene TRBV4-3 combines with J gene TRBJ1-4; 8 bases line up with TRBD1. CDR1 LGHNA and CDR2 YSLEER come from the germline V gene. Losses at the gene ends were 1 base for V and 3 bases for J; bases not matched to a gene: 7. The CDR3 covers 17 residues. CDR3 DNA: TGCGCCAGCAGCCAAGGGGACAGGCCCGAGGCTAATGAAAAACTGTTTTTT. It yields the protein CASSQGDRPEANEKLFF.

This clonotype is judged medium-sized. The chain is built from TRBV6-2 or TRBV6-3 and TRBJ2-1, with 13 bases fitting TRBD2. Trimming took 5 bases from V and 6 from J; bases not matched to a gene: 7. CDR3 length equals 16 residues. Per the germline V gene, CDR1 is MNHEY and CDR2 is SVGEGT. The CDR3 coding sequence is TGTGCCAGCAGTCTCAGACTAGCGGGGGGTTTCAATGAGCAGTTCTTC. Protein sequence: CASSLRLAGGFNEQFF.

By share, this clonotype counts as large. The chain uses TRBV12-3 or TRBV12-4 and TRBJ2-5, with D uncertain. Trimming removed 5 bases at V and 4 bases at J, with 2 bases between. The CDR3 consists of 10 residues. The CDR3 DNA is TGTGCCAGCAGTAGAGAGACCCAGTACTTC. It codes for CASSRETQYF.

V is TRBV5-4 and J is TRBJ1-1; D is uncertain. Per the germline V gene, CDR1 is SGHNT and CDR2 is YYREEE (reference sequence). CDR3 length: 13 residues. Trimming shortened V by 2 bases and J by 1 base, and 6 bases separated the two germline ends. The CDR3 protein is CASSFGGNTEAFF. The CDR3 bases are TGTGCCAGCAGCTTCGGAGGGAACACTGAAGCTTTCTTT.

V is TRBV27 and J is TRBJ2-3, with D possibly being TRBD1 or TRBD2 (6 bases each). V was cut by 6 bases and J by 0 bases, with 10 bases left in between. CDR3 length: 14 residues. Per germline, CDR1 MNHEY and CDR2 SMNVEV (reference sequence). This CDR3 reads CASSAGQSTDTQYF. The CDR3 DNA follows: TGTGCCAGCAGCGCGGGACAAAGCACAGATACGCAGTATTTT.

This clonotype ranks as medium-sized. The gene calls are TRBV6-5 and TRBJ2-7; TRBD1 might be the D (6 bases). The V gene's germline CDR1 is MNHEY and CDR2 SVGAGI. Trimming pared 6 bases from V and 5 bases from J, leaving 17 bases between. The CDR3 covers 14 residues. As DNA, the CDR3 is TGTGCCAGCAGACCGGGACAAGACTTGCACGAGCAGTACTTC. Residues: CASRPGQDLHEQYF.

This clonotype was found a few times. The rearrangement uses TRBV20-1 and TRBJ1-1, with TRBD1 identical over 10 bases. This CDR3 has 14 amino acids. Looked up from germline, CDR1 is DFQATT and CDR2 is SNEGSKA (reference sequence). Trimming cost V 4 bases and J 5 bases; bases outside gene matches: 7. The CDR3 region is CSATTDRGRTEAFF. Here the CDR3 DNA reads TGCAGTGCTACCACCGACAGGGGGCGAACTGAAGCTTTCTTT.

This sequence joins TRBV27 and TRBJ2-3; 8 bases line up with TRBD2. CDR3 length: 15 amino acids. Germline loops: CDR1 MNHEY, CDR2 SMNVEV (reference sequence). Trimming took 2 bases from V and 6 from J; bases not matched to a gene: 7. CDR3 sequence: CASSLTGGGLDTQYF. CDR3 coding DNA: TGTGCCAGCAGTTTAACCGGGGGGGGCTTGGATACGCAGTATTTT.

Comment on this clonotype: This could be a read error, since a much larger clone is one nucleotide away. The V gene is TRBV6-4, the J gene TRBJ2-7; perhaps TRBD1 as D (6 bases). V lost 3 bases and J 9 bases, leaving 18 bases between the germline ends. This CDR3 is built from 14 residues. Germline V gene data show CDR1 as MRHNA and CDR2 as SNTAGT. Here the CDR3 DNA reads TGTGCCAGCAGTGAGTCGGGGCAGGGGCAAGGGCAGTACTTC. Translating gives CASSESGQGQGQYF.